Sequencing of this T cell receptor (beta chain) was carried out in a study of CD8 T cells in ankylosing spondylitis. TCRdb recomputed calls from the 5' RACE reads with MiXCR, one row per CDR3 protein. Seen here are about 140,000 distinct CDR3 sequences, roughly 8.4% observed once, and the top ten hold approximately 7%. This clonotype was observed many times. Between the trimmed V and J ends, which lost 1 base and 6 bases, there was a span of 14 bases. Germline loops: CDR1 SGHRS, CDR2 YFSETQ. The CDR3 contains 15 residues. Input material: synovial fluid, either unsorted or a sorted T cell fraction (not recorded which). The TCR sequence derives from a male donor with ankylosing spondylitis. This chain connects TRBV5-1 to TRBJ2-1, with D tentatively TRBD2 (7 bases). The CDR3 reads CASSLMGGGLNEQFF. In DNA form, the CDR3 reads TGCGCCAGCAGCTTGATGGGGGGGGGCCTCAATGAGCAGTTCTTC.